This T cell receptor beta chain derives from a study of cytomegalovirus exposure and HLA in healthy donors. This clone was detected only a few times. Germline CDR1 is LNHDA and CDR2 is SQIVND (reference sequence). Trimming cost V 3 bases and J 5 bases; bases outside gene matches: 10. The CDR3 loop spans 15 amino acids. Sequencing was performed with immunoSEQ multiplex PCR; in TCRdb, only in-frame clones are kept and a portion is missing. The sample has about 160,000 clones; around 81% are singletons. This sequence was found in a man aged 30 to 39 in good health and CMV-seropositive. The sequencing input was PBMCs. V is TRBV19 and J is TRBJ2-7; 7 bases agree with TRBD1. The CDR3 DNA sequence: TGTGCCAGTAGTATTGGGACAGTCACCTGGGACGAGCAGTACTTC. Its translation is CASSIGTVTWDEQYF. Complete variable domain (other parts from reference TRBV19 and TRBJ2-7): DGGITQSPKYLFRKEGQNVTLSCEQNLNHDAMYWYRQDPGQGLRLIYYSQIVNDFQKGDIAEGYSVSREKKESFPLTVTSAQKNPTAFYLCASSIGTVTWDEQYFGPGTRLTVT.